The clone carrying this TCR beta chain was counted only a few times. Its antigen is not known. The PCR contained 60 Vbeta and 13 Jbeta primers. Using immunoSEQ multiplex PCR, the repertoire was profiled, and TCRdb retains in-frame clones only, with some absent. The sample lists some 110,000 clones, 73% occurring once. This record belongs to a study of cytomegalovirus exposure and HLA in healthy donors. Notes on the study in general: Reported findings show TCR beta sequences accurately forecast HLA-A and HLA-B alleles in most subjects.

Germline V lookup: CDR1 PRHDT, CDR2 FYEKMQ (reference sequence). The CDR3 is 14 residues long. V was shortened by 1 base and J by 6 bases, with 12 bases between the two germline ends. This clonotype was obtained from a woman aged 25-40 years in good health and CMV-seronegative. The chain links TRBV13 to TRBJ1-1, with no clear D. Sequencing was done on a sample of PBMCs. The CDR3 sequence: CASSLVGYNPEAFF. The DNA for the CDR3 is TGTGCCAGCAGCTTAGTCGGGTATAACCCTGAAGCTTTCTTT. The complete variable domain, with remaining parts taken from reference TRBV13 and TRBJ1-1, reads AAGVIQSPRHLIKEKRETATLKCYPIPRHDTVYWYQQGPGQDPQFLISFYEKMQSDKGSIPDRFSAQQFSDYHSELNMSSLELGDSALYFCASSLVGYNPEAFFGQGTRLTVV.